A single sample gave rise to the 21 T cell receptor beta chains below, sequenced in a study of T cells in Graves' hyperthyroidism and ophthalmopathy. There were TCR beta CDR3 regions amplified from RNA transcripts. Initially, a first-round RT-PCR of the TCR CDR3 employed the HTBI primer set. TCRdb reprocessed the multiplex PCR reads with MiXCR, giving one entry per CDR3 protein. This sample has 250,000 or so distinct CDR3 sequences; about 16% occur once, and the top ten carry around 28%. Sequenced input: blood. The receptor source for this set is a woman aged 18-29 years with Graves' ophthalmopathy.

This clonotype was found many times. The chain carries TRBV6-1 and TRBJ1-1; 11 nucleotides line up with TRBD1. The CDR3 sequence is 17 residues long. V dropped 6 bases and J dropped 6; count of bases not matched to a gene: 15. Looked up from germline, CDR1 is MNHNS and CDR2 is SASEGT. CDR3 in amino acids: CASRSTRRDRGVAEAFF. CDR3 DNA sequence: TGTGCCAGCAGAAGCACGAGAAGGGACAGGGGGGTGGCTGAAGCTTTCTTT.

This clonotype was recorded at least ten times. This rearrangement joins TRBV4-1 to TRBJ2-7; TRBD1 matches 8 bases. Per the germline V gene, CDR1 is MGHRA and CDR2 is YSYEKL. The CDR3 has 14 amino acids. Germline trimming cut 2 bases from V and 4 bases from J; bases unmatched to any gene: 4. The CDR3: CASSQRGQGYEQYF. In DNA form, the CDR3 reads TGCGCCAGCAGCCAACGTGGACAGGGTTACGAGCAGTACTTC.

The chain joins TRBV9 to TRBJ2-2; TRBD1 matches 7 bases. The CDR3 runs 14 residues. The V and J ends lost 7 bases and 4 bases, in that order; junction bases with no gene match: 7. CDR1 and CDR2 (germline): SGDLS, YYNGEE. CDR3 region: CASGDRDSTGELFF. The CDR3 nucleotides are TGTGCCAGCGGAGACCGGGACAGCACCGGGGAGCTGTTTTTT. Variable domain in full (rest from reference TRBV9 and TRBJ2-2): DSGVTQTPKHLITATGQRVTLRCSPRSGDLSVYWYQQSLDQGLQFLIQYYNGEERAKGNILERFSAQQFPDLHSELNLSSLELGDSALYFCASGDRDSTGELFFGEGSRLTVL.

This clonotype was seen ten or more times. The chain uses TRBV5-5 and TRBJ1-2; D might be TRBD1 (5 bases). The length of the CDR3 is 15 residues. Trimming removed 2 bases at V and 4 bases at J, with 15 bases between. Germline CDR1 is SGHKS and CDR2 is YYEKEE (reference sequence). CDR3 amino acids: CASSFTLEGSYGYTF. DNA of the CDR3: TGTGCCAGCAGCTTTACCCTGGAGGGGAGCTATGGCTACACCTTC.

This chain links TRBV7-9 with TRBJ2-2; D might be TRBD1 or TRBD2, each matching 5 bases. The CDR3 runs to 15 residues. Trimming shortened V by 5 bases and J by 2 bases, and 12 bases separated the two germline ends. Germline CDR1 and CDR2: SEHNR and FQNEAQ (reference sequence). CDR3 nucleotide sequence: TGTGCCAGCAGCCCACGGGACGGAAACACCGGGGAGCTGTTTTTT. Translation: CASSPRDGNTGELFF. The entire variable domain, with the rest obtained from reference TRBV7-9 and TRBJ2-2, is as follows: DTGVSQNPRHKITKRGQNVTFRCDPISEHNRLYWYRQTLGQGPEFLTYFQNEAQLEKSRLLSDRFSAERPKGSFSTLEIQRTEQGDSAMYLCASSPRDGNTGELFFGEGSRLTVL.

This clonotype was recorded many times. The chain employs TRBV7-2 and TRBJ2-7; weak D call: TRBD2 (5 bases). The CDR3 has 14 residues. Germline assignment: CDR1 SGHTA and CDR2 FQGNSA. V was cut by 3 bases and J by 5 bases, with 14 bases left in between. CDR3 region: CASSFRLAGDEQYF. The DNA for the CDR3 is TGTGCCAGCAGCTTCCGTCTAGCTGGGGACGAGCAGTACTTC.

This clonotype was counted at least ten times. This sequence joins TRBV20-1 and TRBJ2-3, with D hard to call. CDR3 size: 14 residues. Germline loops: CDR1 DFQATT, CDR2 SNEGSKA (reference sequence). The germline V and J ends were trimmed by 2 bases and 4 bases, with 13 bases remaining between them. This chain's CDR3 is CSARSTINADTQYF. DNA for the CDR3: TGCAGTGCTAGATCGACCATTAACGCAGATACGCAGTATTTT.

This clonotype was found many times. The chain has TRBV7-9 and TRBJ1-1; TRBD1 aligns across 11 bases. Germline assignment: CDR1 SEHNR and CDR2 FQNEAQ (reference sequence). After removal of 4 bases from V and 7 bases from J, the junction contained 5 bases not matched to a gene. CDR3 length equals 14 residues. This chain's CDR3 is CASSSGQGAYEAFF. CDR3 nucleotide sequence: TGTGCCAGCAGCTCCGGACAGGGGGCGTATGAAGCTTTCTTT.

The table lists this clonotype with many counts. V is TRBV6-1 and J is TRBJ1-2, with 12 bases identical to TRBD1. The germline V gene has CDR1 MNHNS and CDR2 SASEGT. V lost 8 bases and J lost 7; bases outside the gene matches: 2. The CDR3 loop spans 12 amino acids. The CDR3 is CASGTGGGGYTF. DNA for the CDR3: TGTGCCAGCGGGACAGGGGGCGGTGGCTACACCTTC.

V is TRBV28 and J is TRBJ1-5, with TRBD1 matching 9 bases. V was clipped by 4 bases and J by 0 bases; unmatched bases: 7. The CDR3 has 17 amino acids. CDR1 is MDHEN, CDR2 SYDVKM, per germline. The CDR3 DNA is TGTGCCAGCAGTTCTCTCGGGACAGGGAATAGCAATCAGCCCCAGCATTTT. As protein: CASSSLGTGNSNQPQHF. Drawing the rest from reference TRBV28 and TRBJ1-5, the complete variable domain is DVKVTQSSRYLVKRTGEKVFLECVQDMDHENMFWYRQDPGLGLRLIYFSYDVKMKEKGDIPEGYSVSREKKERFSLILESASTNQTSMYLCASSSLGTGNSNQPQHFGDGTRLSIL.

This clonotype occurred many times. The chain joins TRBV2 to TRBJ2-6; 7 bases match TRBD1. CDR1 and CDR2 from the germline V gene are SNHLY and FYNNEI. J lost 2 bases, V lost 3 bases, and 13 bases had no gene match. The CDR3 sequence is 19 residues long. CDR3 protein: CASSDLYGTASPGANVLTF. As DNA, the CDR3 is TGTGCCAGCAGTGACCTGTATGGGACAGCCTCCCCTGGGGCCAACGTCCTGACTTTC.

CDR3: CSVGTGGLGELFF. CDR3 DNA: TGCAGCGTTGGGACAGGGGGCCTTGGGGAGCTGTTTTTT. This chain links TRBV29-1 with TRBJ2-2; 11 bases are shared with TRBD1. The V gene's germline CDR1 is SQVTM and CDR2 ANQGSEA. The CDR3 is made up of 13 amino acids. Trimming at V came to 4 bases and at J to 8 bases, leaving 3 bases not matched to a gene.

This clonotype was observed at least ten times. The V call is TRBV28, the J call TRBJ2-2; D unresolved. CDR1 is MDHEN, CDR2 SYDVKM, per germline. V lost 3 bases and J lost 3, with 14 bases in between. The CDR3 has 16 amino acids. CDR3 sequence (DNA): TGTGCCAGCAGTTTCGCCCCCGTTCCTCACACCGGGGAGCTGTTTTTT. Amino acid sequence: CASSFAPVPHTGELFF. Filled out from reference TRBV28 and TRBJ2-2, the complete variable domain reads DVKVTQSSRYLVKRTGEKVFLECVQDMDHENMFWYRQDPGLGLRLIYFSYDVKMKEKGDIPEGYSVSREKKERFSLILESASTNQTSMYLCASSFAPVPHTGELFFGEGSRLTVL.

This clonotype has a count of ten or more. The J gene is TRBJ1-2, the V gene TRBV11-3, with TRBD1 identical over 8 bases. The CDR3 runs 18 residues. Germline V lookup: CDR1 SGHNT, CDR2 YENEEA. Unmatched junction bases numbered 14, after V lost 1 base and J lost 4 bases. The CDR3 here is CASSLGGPGTGIPYGYTF. The CDR3 bases are TGTGCCAGCAGCTTAGGCGGCCCTGGGACAGGAATTCCCTATGGCTACACCTTC.

This clonotype was observed many times. The J gene is TRBJ2-7, the V gene TRBV5-8; either TRBD1 or TRBD2 may supply D (5 bases each). Germline V CDR1 and CDR2: SGHTS, YDEGEE. This CDR3 has 12 residues. V lost 2 bases to trimming and J lost 4 bases, with 7 bases between them. The CDR3 sequence is CASSLEGYEQYF. DNA of the CDR3: TGTGCCAGCAGCTTAGAGGGGTACGAGCAGTACTTC.

This clonotype was seen at least ten times. The rearrangement uses TRBV12-3 or TRBV12-4 and TRBJ2-1; the D is unclear. The V gene lost 6 bases and the J gene lost 5 bases, with 17 bases spanning the gap. The CDR3 is made up of 15 amino acids. The CDR3 sequence is CASRILNLPDNEQFF. In DNA, the CDR3 is TGTGCCAGCAGAATTTTGAACCTTCCTGACAATGAGCAGTTCTTC.

V is TRBV6-2 or TRBV6-3 and J is TRBJ1-1; the match to TRBD1 covers 10 bases. The V and J ends lost 6 bases and 11 bases, in that order; junction bases with no gene match: 15. Germline CDR1 and CDR2: MNHEY and SVGEGT. CDR3 size: 15 residues. CDR3 in amino acids: CASSKTPDRGPSAFF. CDR3 bases: TGTGCCAGCAGCAAAACTCCAGACAGGGGGCCTTCGGCTTTCTTT.

This clonotype appeared many times. V is TRBV2 and J is TRBJ2-7; TRBD1 or TRBD2 may be the D gene (6 bases each). From germline, CDR1 is SNHLY and CDR2 FYNNEI. The length of the CDR3 is 16 residues. Trimming took off 0 bases at V and 4 bases at J, with 16 bases between the two ends. In nucleotides, the CDR3 is TGTGCCAGCAGTGAAGCTATGGGGGGCGCGAGGTACGAGCAGTACTTC. This encodes CASSEAMGGARYEQYF. The full variable domain, rest sourced from reference TRBV2 and TRBJ2-7, is EPEVTQTPSHQVTQMGQEVILRCVPISNHLYFYWYRQILGQKVEFLVSFYNNEISEKSEIFDDQFSVERPDGSNFTLKIRSTKLEDSAMYFCASSEAMGGARYEQYFGPGTRLTVT.

This clonotype has ten or more counts. The gene calls are TRBV12-3 or TRBV12-4 and TRBJ1-5, with 11 nucleotides matching TRBD1. The CDR3 has 14 residues. J was trimmed by 7 bases and V by 5 bases; bases with no gene match: 4. The CDR3 DNA reads TGTGCCAGCAGTCCCGGGACAGGGGGACAGCCCCAGCATTTT. It is translated as CASSPGTGGQPQHF.

This clonotype occurred many times. CDR3 region: CSASPRARDTQYF. The DNA of the CDR3 is TGCAGTGCTAGCCCCCGGGCGCGAGATACGCAGTATTTT. The gene calls are TRBV20-1 and TRBJ2-3; D is unclear. Trimming left V 3 bases short and J 5 bases short, with 12 bases between. Germline V gene lookup returns CDR1 DFQATT and CDR2 SNEGSKA (reference sequence). The CDR3 contains 13 residues.

This rearrangement joins TRBV15 to TRBJ2-3; D gene uncertain. The CDR3 extends over 16 amino acids. The V end was cut by 2 bases, the J end by 0 bases, with 12 bases between. Germline V gene lookup returns CDR1 LNHNV and CDR2 YYDKDF (reference sequence). In DNA form, the CDR3 reads TGTGCCACCAGCAGATCCCAAGAGATTAGCACAGATACGCAGTATTTT. Encoded protein: CATSRSQEISTDTQYF.